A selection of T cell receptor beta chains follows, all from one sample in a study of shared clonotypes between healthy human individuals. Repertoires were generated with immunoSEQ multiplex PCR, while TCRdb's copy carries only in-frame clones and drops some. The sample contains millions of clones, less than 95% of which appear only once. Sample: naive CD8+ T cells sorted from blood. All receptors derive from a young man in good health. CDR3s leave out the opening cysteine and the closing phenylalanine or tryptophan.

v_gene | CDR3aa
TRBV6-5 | ASSYGGGPTEAF
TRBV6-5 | ASSYQGHFGNEQF
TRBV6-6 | ASSYLAGDEQY
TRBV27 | ASNRQGPSYEQY
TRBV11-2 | ASKSEANQETQY
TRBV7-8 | ASSFPGGEGYT
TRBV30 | AWSSGTEQF
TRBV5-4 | ASSLDSSGKDGELF
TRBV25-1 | ASSELGDTLETQY
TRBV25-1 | ASSERDAAYNEQF
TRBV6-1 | ASKISGGHEQF
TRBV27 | ASSSYGGGFKDGYT
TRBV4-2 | ASSANPGIWDEKLF
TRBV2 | ASTPGVAETQY
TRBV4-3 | ASSQDSGVEQY
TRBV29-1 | SVDFPSQGPNTEAF
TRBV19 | ASSSRLAGGYEQY
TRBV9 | ASSVALGVDEQY
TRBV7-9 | ASSLGGQETQY
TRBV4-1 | ASSQEERGGVETQY
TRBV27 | ASSPGWTQY
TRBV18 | ASSLGFAYEQY
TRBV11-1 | ASSLTGSSEKLF
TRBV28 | ASTKRRVYTEAF
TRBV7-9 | ASSLVRDEQF
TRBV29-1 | STPSEAGNGYT
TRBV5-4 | ASSLAGNEQF
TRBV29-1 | SVFALNTGELF
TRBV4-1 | ASSTGRGFNYGYT
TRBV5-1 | ASSLEGTSYNEQF
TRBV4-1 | ASSQEGKGGNQPQH
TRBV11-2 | ASSLAVWEKLF
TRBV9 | ASGGGLDYEQY